This T cell receptor beta chain was sequenced in a study of T cell clonality in common variable immunodeficiency. General study results and limits: TCRbeta clonality was increased in CVID versus healthy controls. Patient heterogeneity in the CVID cohort limited correlations between repertoire features and clinical complications. Reportedly, TCR beta sequences from common variable immunodeficiency showed fewer deletions and N-nucleotide insertions.

To note about this clone: Its target is unknown. The read ends 3 residues early relative to the CDR3; the germline J gene fills the gap.

V was cut by 2 bases and J by 4 bases, with 8 bases left in between. The length of the CDR3 is 13 residues. Germline CDR1 and CDR2: GTSNPN and SVGIG (reference sequence). Some clones are missing from TCRdb's copy, which holds only in-frame ones; the method was immunoSEQ multiplex PCR. This repertoire lists approximately 26,000 clones without singletons; 3.1% sits in the top ten. Sequenced sample: peripheral blood mononuclear cells. The source of this sequence is a human donor with common variable immunodeficiency. The chain recombines TRBV30 with TRBJ2-2, with no clear D. The CDR3 is CAWSQLSTGELFF. The part of the CDR3 DNA that was read is TGTGCCTGGAGTCAACTTTCCACCGGGGAG. The whole variable domain, filled in from reference TRBV30 and TRBJ2-2, reads SQTIHQWPATLVQPVGSPLSLECTVEGTSNPNLYWYRQAAGRGLQLLFYSVGIGQISSEVPQNLSASRPQDRQFILSSKKLLLSDSGFYLCAWSQLSTGELFFGEGSRLTVL.